Shown below are 8 T cell receptor beta chains from a single sample sequenced in a study of regulatory T cells in long-lasting Graves disease. Construction of TCR beta libraries relied on iRepertoire HTBI primers and on Arm-PCR targeting CDR3 regions. TCRdb itself ran the multiplex PCR reads through MiXCR, one entry per CDR3 protein. The table records about 420,000 distinct CDR3 sequences, around a quarter of them present only once. Time point given: persistent/refractory GD, antithyroid drugs over 5 years with positive TRAb. The TCR library was prepared using RNA isolated from PBMCs. The sequences come from peripheral blood mononuclear cells (PBMCs), collected when the disease was refractory, from a patient treated with antithyroid drugs. All receptors derive from a female donor with Graves disease.

There are a few counts of this clonotype. The gene calls are TRBV28 and TRBJ2-1; 9 bases are shared with TRBD2. The V segment lost 7 bases and the J segment 2 bases; nucleotides outside the gene matches: 9. CDR1 and CDR2 (germline): MDHEN, SYDVKM. CDR3 length equals 16 residues. In DNA, the CDR3 is TGTGCCAGCAAAGAAGCTAGCGGGACAACCTACAATGAGCAGTTCTTC. Protein: CASKEASGTTYNEQFF.

This clonotype was observed a handful of times. The chain uses TRBV9 and TRBJ2-2; D gene uncertain. The CDR3 length is 16 residues. Trimming took off 4 bases at V and 0 bases at J, with 13 bases between the two ends. The germline CDR1 and CDR2 sequences are SGDLS and YYNGEE. DNA for the CDR3: TGTGCCAGCAGCTCCCAACGGACCGCGAACACCGGGGAGCTGTTTTTT. Encoded protein: CASSSQRTANTGELFF. The entire variable domain, with the rest obtained from reference TRBV9 and TRBJ2-2, is as follows: DSGVTQTPKHLITATGQRVTLRCSPRSGDLSVYWYQQSLDQGLQFLIQYYNGEERAKGNILERFSAQQFPDLHSELNLSSLELGDSALYFCASSSQRTANTGELFFGEGSRLTVL.

This clonotype was seen many times. The chain uses TRBV28 and TRBJ1-5; 9 bases are a match to TRBD1. The CDR3 runs to 17 residues. The trim removed 4 bases at V and 2 bases at J, leaving 9 bases unmatched. Germline-derived CDR1 and CDR2 are MDHEN and SYDVKM. The CDR3 DNA reads TGTGCCAGCAGTTACAGGGGGCGTGAAGAGGGCAATCAGCCCCAGCATTTT. The encoded protein is CASSYRGREEGNQPQHF.

The V gene is TRBV19, the J gene TRBJ1-1; D might be TRBD1 (6 bases). The CDR3 has 15 residues. The germline CDR1 and CDR2 sequences are LNHDA and SQIVND (reference sequence). The germline V and J ends were trimmed by 3 bases and 4 bases, with 15 bases remaining between them. The CDR3 sequence is CASSIAGEGFTEAFF. CDR3 in DNA: TGTGCCAGTAGTATTGCAGGGGAGGGATTCACTGAAGCTTTCTTT.

This clonotype was seen repeatedly, ten times or more. The CDR3 protein is CASSPPGGDNQPQHF. The CDR3, as DNA: TGTGCCAGCTCACCGCCGGGCGGAGACAATCAGCCCCAGCATTTT. The chain is built from TRBV18 and TRBJ1-5; D remains unclear. The CDR3 length is 15 residues. The germline CDR1 and CDR2 sequences are KGHSH and LQKENI. Trimming shortened V by 3 bases and J by 3 bases, and 12 bases separated the two germline ends.

The rearrangement joins TRBV20-1 to TRBJ2-6; 8 bases match TRBD1. Germline loops: CDR1 DFQATT, CDR2 SNEGSKA (reference sequence). V shed 2 bases and J 4 bases; nucleotides not matched to a gene: 13. This CDR3 region has 18 residues. CDR3 sequence reads: CSARTGGTLGSGANVLTF. Here the CDR3 DNA reads TGCAGTGCTAGAACAGGGGGAACATTGGGATCGGGGGCCAACGTCCTGACTTTC.

The rearrangement uses TRBV12-3 or TRBV12-4 and TRBJ2-1, with D perhaps matching TRBD2 (6 bases). This CDR3 contains 13 residues. Trimming took off 6 bases at V and 9 bases at J, with 15 bases between the two ends. The CDR3 region is CASRWGGGPEQFF. The CDR3 DNA reads as TGTGCCAGCAGATGGGGAGGCGGGCCTGAGCAGTTCTTC.

The chain recombines TRBV2 with TRBJ2-3; no clear D. V lost 7 bases, J lost 3 bases, and 14 bases lay in between. Germline CDR1 reads SNHLY; CDR2 reads FYNNEI. The CDR3 has 14 residues. CDR3 in DNA: TGTGCCAGCATAGCCCACGAGGATACAGATACGCAGTATTTT. Translated: CASIAHEDTDTQYF.